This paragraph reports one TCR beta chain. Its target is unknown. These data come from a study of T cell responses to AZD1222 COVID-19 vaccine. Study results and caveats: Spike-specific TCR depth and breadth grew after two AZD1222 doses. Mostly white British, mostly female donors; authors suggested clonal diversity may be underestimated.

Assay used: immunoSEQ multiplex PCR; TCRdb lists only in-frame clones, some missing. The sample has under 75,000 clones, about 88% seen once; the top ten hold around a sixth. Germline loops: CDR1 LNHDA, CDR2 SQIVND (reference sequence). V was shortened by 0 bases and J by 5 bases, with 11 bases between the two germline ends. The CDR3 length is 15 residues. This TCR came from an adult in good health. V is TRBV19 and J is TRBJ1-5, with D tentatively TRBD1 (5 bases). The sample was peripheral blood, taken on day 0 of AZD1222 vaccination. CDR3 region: CASSIDGGRDQPQHF. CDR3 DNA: TGTGCCAGTAGTATAGACGGGGGAAGGGATCAGCCCCAGCATTTT.